This T cell receptor (beta chain) was sequenced for a study of blood T cell repertoires in COVID-19. This CDR3 has 15 amino acids. The J segment lost 2 bases and the V segment lost 2 bases, leaving 3 bases of the junction unmatched. CDR1 and CDR2 from the germline V gene are SGHNT and YYREEE (reference sequence). The table came from immunoSEQ multiplex PCR; TCRdb's copy has only in-frame clones and leaves some out. The data hold fewer than 100,000 clones, with roughly 80% observed a single time. The sequenced sample consisted of peripheral blood. The V gene is TRBV5-4, the J gene TRBJ2-1, with 8 bases that match TRBD2. The TCR originated in a woman aged 70-85 years with acute or convalescent COVID-19. CDR3 nucleotide sequence: TGTGCCAGCAGCTTCCCGCGGGGGGCCTACAATGAGCAGTTCTTC. Residues: CASSFPRGAYNEQFF.